A selection of T cell receptor beta chains follows, all from one sample in a study of blood T cells in healthy people across ages. TCRdb redid the calling of the 5' RACE reads with MiXCR, one entry per CDR3 protein. The repertoire holds some 760,000 distinct CDR3 sequences, with approximately 25% as singletons. This sample was shared with a second study, whose subject was T cells of mothers and their children.

The sample consisted of blood. The receptor set was obtained from a boy between 10 and 17 years old in good health. Each CDR3 is given with its conserved first and last residue. The D gene is left open where the match is weak. Size values are once, few and many counts, or a class for expanded clones, and some rows have none.

v_gene	d_gene	abundance	j_gene	CDR3aa	CDR3nt
TRBV7-2	.	few	TRBJ1-5	CASSKPGDQPQHF	TGTGCCAGCAGCAAGCCGGGAGATCAGCCCCAGCATTTT
TRBV2	TRBD1	.	TRBJ1-1	CASKGKETGGTEAFF	TGTGCCAGCAAGGGAAAAGAGACAGGGGGCACTGAGGCTTTCTTT
TRBV10-2	TRBD2	.	TRBJ2-5	CASSAGLAGGIQETQYF	TGCGCCAGCAGTGCGGGACTAGCGGGGGGGATACAAGAGACCCAGTACTTC
TRBV14	TRBD2	.	TRBJ2-5	CASASSPSGRFETQYF	TGTGCCAGCGCTTCCTCTCCTAGCGGGAGATTTGAGACCCAGTACTTC
TRBV5-4	.	few	TRBJ1-2	CASSVQGGDYGYTF	TGTGCCAGCAGCGTACAGGGAGGCGACTATGGCTACACCTTC
TRBV5-1	.	.	TRBJ2-3	CASSLATGTTKYF	TGCGCCAGCAGCTTGGCCACCGGGACAACAAAGTATTTT
TRBV4-1	.	few	TRBJ2-7	CASSRRNSGNYSYEQYF	TGCGCCAGCAGCCGCCGGAATAGCGGAAACTACTCCTACGAGCAGTACTTC
TRBV12-3/TRBV12-4	.	.	TRBJ2-2	CASSFQGPNTGELFF	TGTGCCAGCAGTTTTCAGGGCCCGAACACCGGGGAGCTGTTTTTT
TRBV3-1	TRBD2	.	TRBJ2-5	CASSLLERERGETQYF	TGTGCCAGCAGCCTGCTTGAGCGGGAGCGAGGGGAGACCCAGTACTTC
TRBV12-3/TRBV12-4	.	.	TRBJ2-3	CASIRRAQLRTDTQYF	TGTGCCAGCATTAGACGAGCCCAGTTACGCACAGATACGCAGTATTTT
TRBV4-1	.	once	TRBJ1-4	CASSQGSTASNEKLFF	TGCGCCAGCAGCCAAGGATCAACAGCCAGTAATGAAAAACTGTTTTTT
TRBV11-2	TRBD1	few	TRBJ2-4	CASSLRQGAKNIQYF	TGTGCCAGCAGCTTAAGACAGGGAGCCAAAAACATTCAGTACTTC
TRBV5-6	.	.	TRBJ2-3	CASSLGIGYTDTQYF	TGTGCCAGCAGCTTGGGTATCGGCTACACAGATACGCAGTATTTT
TRBV5-1	.	few	TRBJ1-5	CASSPSGVGVNQPQHF	TGCGCCAGCAGCCCCTCGGGGGTTGGGGTTAATCAGCCCCAGCATTTT
TRBV12-5	.	few	TRBJ1-1	CASGTPIGTEAFF	TGTGCTAGTGGGACCCCGATTGGGACTGAAGCTTTCTTT
TRBV6-6	.	few	TRBJ2-3	CASSYSIRVPQNTQYF	TGTGCCAGCAGTTACTCGATCAGGGTCCCGCAGAATACGCAGTATTTT
TRBV3-1	TRBD2	.	TRBJ2-5	CASSPGGITQETQYF	TGTGCCAGCAGCCCCGGGGGGATCACGCAAGAGACCCAGTACTTC
TRBV12-3/TRBV12-4	TRBD1	.	TRBJ1-1	CASSLRQGGNTEAFF	TGTGCCAGCAGTTTACGACAGGGTGGGAACACTGAAGCTTTCTTT
TRBV12-3/TRBV12-4	.	.	TRBJ2-7	CASSPLRNEQYF	TGTGCCAGCAGCCCCCTGCGGAACGAGCAGTACTTC
TRBV7-9	.	.	TRBJ2-3	CASSLPAWVESTDTQYF	TGTGCCAGCAGCTTACCGGCCTGGGTTGAGAGCACAGATACGCAGTATTTT
TRBV5-4	.	.	TRBJ2-3	CASSQKRRTASTDTQYF	TGTGCCAGCAGCCAGAAGAGGAGGACAGCTAGCACAGATACGCAGTATTTT
TRBV20-1	TRBD1	many	TRBJ2-2	CSASDRVRNTGELFF	TGCAGTGCTAGCGACAGGGTACGGAACACCGGGGAGCTGTTTTTT
TRBV14	.	.	TRBJ2-5	CASSQGTHQQETQYF	TGTGCCAGCAGCCAAGGAACCCATCAACAAGAGACCCAGTACTTC
TRBV10-3	TRBD1	few	TRBJ2-1	CAISESWTGVYNEQFF	TGTGCCATCAGTGAGTCTTGGACAGGAGTCTACAATGAGCAGTTCTTC
TRBV4-1	.	.	TRBJ2-2	CASSQDEQGSNTGELFF	TGCGCCAGCAGCCAAGATGAGCAGGGATCGAACACCGGGGAGCTGTTTTTT
TRBV29-1	.	few	TRBJ2-3	CSVGGGLTDTQYF	TGCAGCGTTGGGGGTGGGCTCACAGATACGCAGTATTTT
TRBV4-3	.	.	TRBJ2-7	CASSQDLGTAVEQYF	TGCGCCAGCAGCCAAGATCTGGGGACTGCAGTCGAGCAGTACTTC
TRBV5-1	TRBD1	few	TRBJ2-1	CASSPHSTGGFDNEQFF	TGCGCCAGCAGCCCCCACTCGACAGGGGGTTTCGACAATGAGCAGTTCTTC
TRBV9	TRBD2	few	TRBJ2-3	CASSVGTSGRSTDTQYF	TGTGCCAGCAGCGTAGGGACTAGCGGGAGGAGCACAGATACGCAGTATTTT